This T cell receptor beta chain was retrieved from a study of cytomegalovirus exposure and HLA in healthy donors. At the level of the study: From HLA-typed donors, an early data release held around 80 million unique TCRs. Study-level results: As immune exposure information, only CMV serostatus was available. A previous analysis found most TCR beta V segments productive roughly 87% or roughly 30% of the time.

Many counts were recorded for this clone. What it binds is not known. In the PCR, 60 Vbeta and 13 Jbeta primers were used. TCRdb's copy holds only in-frame clones and misses some; the assay was immunoSEQ multiplex PCR. The table includes roughly 130,000 clones, roughly 74% detected once. The CDR3 totals 15 residues. Germline V CDR1 and CDR2: MNHNS, SASEGT. Trimming cost V 2 bases and J 4 bases; bases outside gene matches: 1. This TCR was sampled from a woman aged 45 to 65 in good health and CMV-seropositive. The V gene is TRBV6-1, the J gene TRBJ2-3; 12 bases align to TRBD2. Input material: PBMCs. DNA of the CDR3: TGTGCCAGCAGTGAACTAGCGGGGGGGCCAGATACGCAGTATTTT. Protein sequence: CASSELAGGPDTQYF.